The 28 T cell receptor beta chains presented below share a single source sample, sequenced in a study of neurological immune-mediated disorders. TCRdb independently ran MiXCR on the 5' RACE reads; one entry per CDR3 protein. The table records about 46,000 distinct CDR3 sequences, approximately 2.8% of them present only once. The sequencing input was PBMCs. The receptor source for this set is a woman in her 50s with multiple sclerosis.

This clonotype showed up many times. The chain combines TRBV25-1 with TRBJ2-2, with a possible D match to TRBD1 (6 bases). V was shortened by 8 bases and J by 7 bases, with 11 bases between the two germline ends. The germline V gene has CDR1 MGHDK and CDR2 SYGVNS. CDR3 length: 12 residues. CDR3 DNA sequence: TGTGCCAGCGGAAGGGGGAGCGGGGAGCTGTTTTTT. As protein: CASGRGSGELFF.

This clonotype was observed many times. The chain has TRBV2 and TRBJ2-7, with D possibly TRBD1 on 5 matching bases. Trimming left V 8 bases short and J 6 bases short, with 17 bases between. CDR1 is SNHLY and CDR2 is FYNNEI in the germline V gene. The CDR3 is 13 residues long. CDR3 loop: CASRLDRDPEQYF. The CDR3, as DNA: TGTGCCAGCCGACTTGACAGAGACCCCGAGCAGTACTTC.

This clonotype has a count of ten or more. The chain carries TRBV2 and TRBJ2-3, with D tentatively TRBD1 or TRBD2 (7 bases each). From germline, CDR1 is SNHLY and CDR2 FYNNEI. The CDR3 is made up of 14 amino acids. Trimming took 8 bases from V and 0 from J, leaving 12 bases between them. The CDR3 reads CASGRDRSTDTQYF. DNA for the CDR3: TGTGCCAGCGGGAGGGACAGAAGCACAGATACGCAGTATTTT.

This clonotype was counted at least ten times. V is TRBV20-1 and J is TRBJ1-1, with TRBD1 matching over 8 bases. This CDR3 is 13 amino acids long. CDR1 and CDR2 from the germline V gene are DFQATT and SNEGSKA (reference sequence). With V trimmed by 7 bases and J by 5 bases, 9 bases remained unmatched. CDR3 residues: CSGYGRGRTEAFF. CDR3 nucleotide sequence: TGCAGTGGGTACGGCAGGGGGCGAACTGAAGCTTTCTTT.

This clonotype was detected many times. The rearrangement joins TRBV5-1 to TRBJ1-2; D gene uncertain. The length of the CDR3 is 14 residues. Per the germline V gene, CDR1 is SGHRS and CDR2 is YFSETQ. With 0 bases removed from V and 4 bases from J, the gap between germline ends came to 10 bases. CDR3 in amino acids: CASSLDVERYGYTF. The DNA of the CDR3 is TGCGCCAGCAGCTTGGATGTGGAACGCTATGGCTACACCTTC. Combining the CDR3 with reference TRBV5-1 and TRBJ1-2 gives the whole variable domain KAGVTQTPRYLIKTRGQQVTLSCSPISGHRSVSWYQQTPGQGLQFLFEYFSETQRNKGNFPGRFSGRQFSNSRSEMNVSTLELGDSALYLCASSLDVERYGYTFGSGTRLTVV.

Many counts were recorded for this clonotype. The chain recombines TRBV6-6 with TRBJ2-3; the D gene is possibly TRBD1 (6 bases). The CDR3 length is 17 residues. In germline, CDR1 is MNHNY, CDR2 SVGAGI (reference sequence). With 5 bases removed from V and 0 bases from J, the gap between germline ends came to 18 bases. The CDR3 here is CASSRGMTPTSTDTQYF. The CDR3 DNA sequence: TGTGCCAGCAGTAGGGGGATGACACCCACTAGCACAGATACGCAGTATTTT.

The genes are TRBV6-1 and TRBJ1-5, with 8 bases matching TRBD1. Germline V gene sequence: CDR1 MNHNS, CDR2 SASEGT. V shed 8 bases and J 6 bases; nucleotides not matched to a gene: 9. There are 14 residues in the CDR3. The CDR3 bases are TGTGCCAGCCAGAAGGGGACAGGCGGTCAGCCCCAGCATTTT. This sequence encodes CASQKGTGGQPQHF.

As regards this clonotype: At one boundary the junction diverges from the germline segment, which might be a read error. The chain carries TRBV7-2 and TRBJ1-1; D remains ambiguous. The CDR3 sequence is 12 residues long. Germline CDR1 SGHTA, CDR2 FQGNSA. The CDR3 sequence: CASTLILTEPFF. CDR3 DNA: TGTGCCAGCACCTTAATTTTGACCGAACCTTTCTTT.

This clonotype showed up many times. A junction boundary mismatches the germline segment, possibly from a read error. The chain has TRBV7-7 and TRBJ2-1, with unresolved D. Germline-derived CDR1 and CDR2 are SSHAT and FNYEAQ (reference sequence). This CDR3 is 13 amino acids long. The chain's CDR3 is CASSPTTLNEQFF. The CDR3 bases are TGTGCTAGCAGCCCGACAACCTTGAATGAGCAGTTCTTC.

This clonotype occurred many times. This sequence joins TRBV5-1 and TRBJ2-1; 9 positions agree with TRBD1. CDR1 SGHRS and CDR2 YFSETQ come from the germline V gene. CDR3 length: 16 residues. The J segment lost 5 bases and the V segment lost 3 bases, leaving 9 bases of the junction unmatched. CDR3 protein: CASSSRDRESDNEQFF. The CDR3 region has the DNA TGCGCCAGCAGCTCACGGGACAGGGAATCCGACAATGAGCAGTTCTTC.

This clonotype was found many times. The V call is TRBV6-6, the J call TRBJ2-1, with TRBD1 as a possible D gene (6 bases). Trimming removed 4 bases from V and 2 bases from J, with 18 bases in between. The CDR3 sequence is 17 residues long. Germline V gene data show CDR1 as MNHNY and CDR2 as SVGAGI (reference sequence). DNA for the CDR3: TGTGCCAGCAGTTCCCAGAGGGGGAATGATCCCTACAATGAGCAGTTCTTC. Its protein product is CASSSQRGNDPYNEQFF.

In regard to this clonotype: One base away lies a much larger clone, so this may be a sequencing read error. CDR3 loop: CASSQGQALNF. The CDR3 DNA follows: TGTGCCAGCAGCCAGGGACAGGCCCTCAACTTT. The J gene is TRBJ1-6, the V gene TRBV7-2; 8 bases match TRBD1. CDR1 is SGHTA and CDR2 is FQGNSA in the germline V gene. The length of the CDR3 is 11 residues.

This clonotype was seen ten or more times. The genes are TRBV12-3 or TRBV12-4 and TRBJ1-1; D gene uncertain. V was shortened by 3 bases and J by 0 bases, with 5 bases between the two germline ends. The CDR3 has 13 amino acids. The CDR3 DNA is TGTGCCAGCAGTTTTAGGGTGAACACTGAAGCTTTCTTT. The encoded protein is CASSFRVNTEAFF.

This clonotype was picked up many times. The chain employs TRBV2 and TRBJ1-2; D unresolved. Between the trimmed V and J ends, which lost 5 bases and 5 bases, there was a span of 12 bases. The CDR3 runs to 13 residues. The germline CDR1 and CDR2 sequences are SNHLY and FYNNEI. For the CDR3, the DNA is TGTGCCAGCAGTCCGGAGGAGGAGTATGGCTACACCTTC. Translation gives CASSPEEEYGYTF.

This clonotype was detected ten times or more. The chain recombines TRBV12-3 or TRBV12-4 with TRBJ2-1; D perhaps matches TRBD2 (7 bases). This CDR3 is built from 15 residues. V dropped 1 base and J dropped 8 bases, with 15 bases sitting between them. The chain's CDR3 is CASSLGRSGGDEQFF. The DNA of the CDR3 is TGTGCCAGCAGTTTAGGTCGCTCGGGGGGCGATGAGCAGTTCTTC.

There are many counts of this clonotype. The chain is built from TRBV10-3 and TRBJ2-7; the match to TRBD1 covers 9 bases. Per germline, CDR1 ENHRY and CDR2 SYGVKD. With 10 bases clipped from V and 3 bases from J, the junction kept 10 bases outside the gene matches. CDR3 size: 14 residues. DNA of the CDR3: TGTGCCACCCAGCCGGGACAGGGCGTCTACGAGCAGTACGTC. Its protein is CATQPGQGVYEQYV.

This clonotype was seen repeatedly, ten times or more. V and J are TRBV20-1 and TRBJ2-1; D may correspond to TRBD1 or TRBD2 (5 bases each). This CDR3 is built from 15 residues. The ends were cut back, 1 base at V and 6 bases at J, with 16 bases in the middle. Germline lookup yields CDR1 DFQATT and CDR2 SNEGSKA (reference sequence). CDR3 sequence: CSARVGAYATNEQFF. The DNA of the CDR3 is TGCAGTGCTAGAGTCGGGGCATACGCCACCAATGAGCAGTTCTTC.

In its sample, this clonotype was seen many times. This sequence joins TRBV5-5 and TRBJ2-5; D gene ambiguous. Germline values: CDR1 SGHKS, CDR2 YYEKEE (reference sequence). V lost 2 bases, J lost 3 bases, and 8 bases lay in between. This CDR3 contains 13 residues. CDR3 protein: CASSFPYKETQYF. For the CDR3, the DNA is TGTGCCAGCAGCTTCCCATATAAAGAGACCCAGTACTTC.

This clonotype was counted many times. V is TRBV3-1 and J is TRBJ2-3; perhaps TRBD2 as D (7 bases). The CDR3 has 19 residues. Germline CDR1 LGHDT, CDR2 YNNKEL (reference sequence). V shed 4 bases and J shed 0 bases, with 23 bases lying between them. CDR3 residues: CASSRNFKQGLTSTDTQYF. DNA for the CDR3: TGTGCCAGCAGCCGAAATTTCAAACAGGGACTAACTAGCACAGATACGCAGTATTTT.

This clonotype was counted ten times or more. The V call is TRBV5-1, the J call TRBJ2-7, with D perhaps TRBD1 or TRBD2 (5 bases each). The CDR3 sequence is 14 residues long. Trimming pared 9 bases from V and 1 base from J, leaving 17 bases between. Germline CDR1 SGHRS, CDR2 YFSETQ. CDR3 sequence: CATTTGPGSYEQYF. In DNA form, the CDR3 reads TGCGCCACAACCACGGGGCCGGGGTCCTACGAGCAGTACTTC.

This clonotype occurred many times. The J gene is TRBJ2-5, the V gene TRBV20-1, with 8 bases identical to TRBD1. V was clipped by 0 bases and J by 4 bases; unmatched bases: 4. In germline, CDR1 is DFQATT, CDR2 SNEGSKA (reference sequence). The CDR3 spans 14 residues. The CDR3 DNA reads TGCAGTGCTAGAGATACAGGGGGTGTAGAGACCCAGTACTTC. It translates to CSARDTGGVETQYF.

This clonotype was observed many times. The chain uses TRBV5-5 and TRBJ1-1; D is perhaps TRBD1 (6 bases). This CDR3 comprises 16 residues. Germline V CDR1 and CDR2: SGHKS, YYEKEE (reference sequence). Trimming pared 3 bases from V and 0 bases from J, leaving 15 bases between. CDR3 loop: CASSWPTGAMNTEAFF. CDR3 DNA: TGTGCCAGCAGCTGGCCGACGGGGGCGATGAACACTGAAGCTTTCTTT.

This clonotype has ten or more counts. The gene calls are TRBV20-1 and TRBJ1-5; D is ambiguous. The V gene's germline CDR1 is DFQATT and CDR2 SNEGSKA (reference sequence). Trimming stripped 1 base from V and 0 bases from J, with 10 bases between. There are 15 residues in the CDR3. The chain's CDR3 is CSARVQANSNQPQHF. The CDR3 nucleotides are TGCAGTGCTAGAGTCCAGGCAAATAGCAATCAGCCCCAGCATTTT.

This clonotype was seen at least ten times. This chain links TRBV5-1 with TRBJ2-5, with D perhaps being TRBD1 or TRBD2 (6 bases each). V gave up 0 bases and J gave up 3 bases, with 21 bases separating them. CDR1 is SGHRS, CDR2 YFSETQ, per germline. The CDR3 runs to 18 residues. In DNA form, the CDR3 reads TGCGCCAGCAGCTTGGAGGGGGGCCCTACGCGCGGCGAAGAGACCCAGTACTTC. Translated, it gives CASSLEGGPTRGEETQYF. Full variable domain (missing parts from reference TRBV5-1 and TRBJ2-5): KAGVTQTPRYLIKTRGQQVTLSCSPISGHRSVSWYQQTPGQGLQFLFEYFSETQRNKGNFPGRFSGRQFSNSRSEMNVSTLELGDSALYLCASSLEGGPTRGEETQYFGPGTRLLVL.

This clonotype was seen many times. The CDR3 DNA is TGCGCCAGCAGCTTCGGACTAGCGTTCGTGGAGACCCAGTACTTC. Translating gives CASSFGLAFVETQYF. The chain uses TRBV5-1 and TRBJ2-5, with 9 bases that match TRBD2. Trimming took 2 bases from V and 5 from J; bases not matched to a gene: 7. The CDR3 is 15 amino acids. Germline assignment: CDR1 SGHRS and CDR2 YFSETQ.

Ten or more counts support this clonotype. This rearrangement joins TRBV20-1 to TRBJ2-1; the D is unclear. This CDR3 region has 14 residues. The V and J ends lost 1 base and 2 bases respectively, with 9 bases between them. Germline V gene data show CDR1 as DFQATT and CDR2 as SNEGSKA (reference sequence). This chain's CDR3 is CSARADDPYNEQFF. In DNA form, the CDR3 reads TGCAGTGCTAGAGCAGATGACCCCTACAATGAGCAGTTCTTC.

This clonotype was picked up many times. The chain carries TRBV4-2 and TRBJ2-1, with D perhaps TRBD1 or TRBD2 (5 bases each). This CDR3 comprises 18 residues. V was cut by 1 base and J by 6 bases, with 22 bases left in between. Germline V gene sequence: CDR1 LGHNA, CDR2 YNFKEQ. Here the CDR3 DNA reads TGTGCCAGCAGCCAAGTCCCGGGACCCCTCCGGGGACCCAATGAGCAGTTCTTC. It encodes CASSQVPGPLRGPNEQFF.

This clonotype has a count of ten or more. CDR3 residues: CASSLTGNYNEQFF. CDR3 sequence (DNA): TGTGCCAGCAGCCTGACAGGGAACTACAATGAGCAGTTCTTC. This rearrangement joins TRBV7-8 to TRBJ2-1; 7 bases fit TRBD1. Losses at the gene ends were 5 bases for V and 3 bases for J; bases not matched to a gene: 4. This CDR3 is built from 14 residues. Germline-derived CDR1 and CDR2 are SGHVS and FQNEAQ.